This T cell receptor beta chain was sequenced during a study of CD8 T cells in ankylosing spondylitis. Study results and caveats: Reactive arthritis synovial fluid and blood were previously reported to contain some motif variants. A TCR beta motif made of under 10 highly homologous variants seemed typical of ankylosing spondylitis blood. The authors reported significant enrichment of disease-linked clones in matched ankylosing spondylitis synovial fluid.

Worth noting for this clonotype: Its antigen is still unknown.

Quantitative 5'-RACE with molecular barcodes produced the TCR beta libraries. TCRdb passed the 5' RACE reads through MiXCR, listing each CDR3 protein once. The table has 500,000 to 550,000 distinct CDR3 sequences, approximately 11% seen once; the top ten hold approximately 6.3%. The sample was blood, either unsorted or a sorted T cell fraction (not recorded which). The source of this sequence is a male donor with ankylosing spondylitis.

CDR3 in DNA: TGTGCCAGCAGCTTAGATCCAGCGGGAGGGATCACAGATACGCAGTATTTT. Translation: CASSLDPAGGITDTQYF. The chain couples TRBV11-2 to TRBJ2-3; 10 bases are shared with TRBD2. J lost 2 bases, V lost 0 bases, and 5 bases had no gene match. The CDR3 totals 17 residues. Germline CDR1 reads SGHAT; CDR2 reads FQNNGV.